This T cell receptor beta chain originates from a study of Graves' ophthalmopathy and Graves' hyperthyroidism. Beta-chain TCR CDR3 regions were amplified from RNA transcripts. The first-round RT-PCR employed HTBI primers together with the Qiagen OneStep RT-PCR kit. A multiplex PCR was then performed as the second round. TCRdb reanalysed the multiplex PCR reads using MiXCR and keeps one entry per CDR3 protein. The sample consists of 260,000 or so distinct CDR3 sequences, roughly 50% of them appearing once. Losses at the gene ends were 2 bases for V and 5 bases for J; bases not matched to a gene: 7. The CDR3 spans 15 residues. Germline V CDR1 and CDR2: SEHNR, FQNEAQ (reference sequence). Excluded: other autoimmune disease, uncontrolled infection, pregnancy or lactation.

What was sequenced was peripheral blood. The gene calls are TRBV7-9 and TRBJ1-1, with 8 bases aligning to TRBD1. The sequence was obtained from an adult man with Graves' ophthalmopathy. The CDR3: CASSLRTGTGTEAFF. The DNA of the CDR3 is TGTGCCAGCAGCTTAAGGACAGGGACGGGGACTGAAGCTTTCTTT.